The 29 T cell receptor beta chains presented below share a single source sample, sequenced in a study of control samples from healthy donors and cancer patients. Assay used: immunoSEQ multiplex PCR; TCRdb lists only in-frame clones, some missing. Among around 130,000 clones listed, around 92% were seen once. Sequenced sample: PBMCs. The receptors shown here come from a man aged 50-60 years with head and neck cancer.

In its sample, this clone was seen once. The chain carries TRBV10-3 and TRBJ2-2, with 10 bases aligning to TRBD1. Germline CDR1 ENHRY, CDR2 SYGVKD. The CDR3 is 15 amino acids. V shed 4 bases and J 7 bases; nucleotides not matched to a gene: 6. The CDR3 reads CAISVGTGESGELFF. The CDR3 DNA follows: TGTGCCATCAGTGTAGGGACAGGGGAGAGCGGGGAGCTGTTTTTT.

CDR3 sequence (DNA): TGTGCCAGCAGCCAGTCTCAAAGGTACTACGAGCAGTACTTC. It specifies CASSQSQRYYEQYF. The chain uses TRBV6-1 and TRBJ2-7; D is unresolved. The CDR3 spans 14 residues. CDR1 is MNHNS, CDR2 SASEGT, per germline. The V end lost 6 bases, the J end lost 3 bases, and 15 bases lay between the germline ends.

The V gene is TRBV9, the J gene TRBJ1-6, with D possibly TRBD1 on 6 matching bases. The CDR3 has 15 amino acids. The ends were cut back, 0 bases at V and 10 bases at J, with 14 bases in the middle. Germline loops: CDR1 SGDLS, CDR2 YYNGEE. The CDR3 coding sequence is TGTGCCAGCAGCGTAGCTCGGGGGCAGGGATCACCCCTCCACTTT. It specifies CASSVARGQGSPLHF. Full variable domain (remainder filled in from reference TRBV9 and TRBJ1-6): DSGVTQTPKHLITATGQRVTLRCSPRSGDLSVYWYQQSLDQGLQFLIQYYNGEERAKGNILERFSAQQFPDLHSELNLSSLELGDSALYFCASSVARGQGSPLHFGNGTRLTVT.

Comments on this clone: This CDR3 is also generated by other DNA sequences in the sample. The chain links TRBV11-2 to TRBJ2-3; D is ambiguous. V was trimmed by 2 bases and J by 6 bases, leaving 3 bases between them. The CDR3 has 11 residues. CDR1 SGHAT and CDR2 FQNNGV come from the germline V gene. The CDR3 spells CASSLPDTQYF. CDR3 nucleotide sequence: TGTGCCAGCAGCTTACCGGATACGCAGTATTTT.

The chain combines TRBV12-3 or TRBV12-4 with TRBJ2-7; D not certain. The CDR3 is 13 residues long. Trimming stripped 3 bases from V and 0 bases from J, with 6 bases between. CDR3 in DNA: TGTGCCAGCAGTTTTAGGGACTCCTACGAGCAGTACTTC. It is translated as CASSFRDSYEQYF.

The chain is built from TRBV5-1 and TRBJ1-4, with D uncertain. Germline lookup yields CDR1 SGHRS and CDR2 YFSETQ. The ends were cut back, 0 bases at V and 14 bases at J, with 17 bases in the middle. The CDR3 sequence is 14 residues long. CDR3 in amino acids: CASSLEGENFALFF. The CDR3 region has the DNA TGCGCCAGCAGCTTGGAGGGAGAAAACTTTGCCCTGTTTTTT.

The chain is built from TRBV5-1 and TRBJ2-1; 7 bases match TRBD1. The germline gives CDR1 SGHRS, CDR2 YFSETQ. CDR3 length: 15 amino acids. J was trimmed by 0 bases and V by 7 bases; bases with no gene match: 7. The CDR3 sequence is CASGMTGSSYNEQFF. CDR3 sequence (DNA): TGCGCCAGCGGGATGACAGGGAGCTCCTACAATGAGCAGTTCTTC. The full variable domain, in which reference TRBV5-1 and TRBJ2-1 provide the parts outside the CDR3, is KAGVTQTPRYLIKTRGQQVTLSCSPISGHRSVSWYQQTPGQGLQFLFEYFSETQRNKGNFPGRFSGRQFSNSRSEMNVSTLELGDSALYLCASGMTGSSYNEQFFGPGTRLTVL.

This chain uses TRBV20-1 with TRBJ2-3; 9 nucleotides line up with TRBD1. V dropped 3 bases and J dropped 2; count of bases not matched to a gene: 6. This CDR3 contains 15 residues. Germline V gene lookup returns CDR1 DFQATT and CDR2 SNEGSKA (reference sequence). The CDR3 loop is CSASPNRGPTDTQYF. For the CDR3, the DNA is TGCAGTGCTAGTCCCAACAGGGGGCCCACAGATACGCAGTATTTT.

V is TRBV19 and J is TRBJ2-2, with 7 bases aligning to TRBD2. CDR1 and CDR2 (germline): LNHDA, SQIVND (reference sequence). The CDR3 spans 13 residues. Germline trimming cut 7 bases from V and 7 bases from J; bases unmatched to any gene: 6. The CDR3 coding sequence is TGTGCCAGTATTCGGCGGGAGTTCGGGGAGCTGTTTTTT. Its translation: CASIRREFGELFF. The full variable domain, rest sourced from reference TRBV19 and TRBJ2-2, is DGGITQSPKYLFRKEGQNVTLSCEQNLNHDAMYWYRQDPGQGLRLIYYSQIVNDFQKGDIAEGYSVSREKKESFPLTVTSAQKNPTAFYLCASIRREFGELFFGEGSRLTVL.

This rearrangement joins TRBV5-1 to TRBJ2-2, with D perhaps being TRBD1 or TRBD2 (6 bases each). The CDR3 runs to 16 residues. Per the germline V gene, CDR1 is SGHRS and CDR2 is YFSETQ. V shed 4 bases and J shed 0 bases, with 13 bases lying between them. CDR3: CASSVRGGPNTGELFF. Here the CDR3 DNA reads TGCGCCAGCAGCGTTCGAGGGGGGCCGAACACCGGGGAGCTGTTTTTT. Complete variable domain (other parts from reference TRBV5-1 and TRBJ2-2): KAGVTQTPRYLIKTRGQQVTLSCSPISGHRSVSWYQQTPGQGLQFLFEYFSETQRNKGNFPGRFSGRQFSNSRSEMNVSTLELGDSALYLCASSVRGGPNTGELFFGEGSRLTVL.

A few counts support this clone. V usage is TRBV11-2 and J usage is TRBJ2-7; D possibly corresponds to TRBD2 (5 bases). The CDR3 sequence is 15 residues long. Germline V gene sequence: CDR1 SGHAT, CDR2 FQNNGV. V was cut by 3 bases and J by 3 bases, with 15 bases left in between. CDR3 loop: CASSFGTSLGYEQYF. The CDR3 DNA is TGTGCCAGCAGCTTCGGTACTAGTTTAGGCTACGAGCAGTACTTC.

This chain joins TRBV2 and TRBJ2-1; D is unclear. Germline V gene data show CDR1 as SNHLY and CDR2 as FYNNEI. Trimming left V 6 bases short and J 3 bases short, with 12 bases between. The CDR3 extends over 14 amino acids. CDR3 in amino acids: CASSYSPDYNEQFF. In DNA, the CDR3 is TGTGCCAGCAGCTATTCACCCGACTACAATGAGCAGTTCTTC.

The rearrangement joins TRBV30 to TRBJ2-3; possibly TRBD2 for D (6 bases). Trimming removed 1 base at V and 0 bases at J, with 14 bases between. The CDR3 is 16 residues long. From germline, CDR1 is GTSNPN and CDR2 SVGIG (reference sequence). The CDR3 DNA follows: TGTGCCTGGAGTGACCCTAGCGAGACGAGCACAGATACGCAGTATTTT. Its translation: CAWSDPSETSTDTQYF. The whole variable domain, filled in from reference TRBV30 and TRBJ2-3, reads SQTIHQWPATLVQPVGSPLSLECTVEGTSNPNLYWYRQAAGRGLQLLFYSVGIGQISSEVPQNLSASRPQDRQFILSSKKLLLSDSGFYLCAWSDPSETSTDTQYFGPGTRLTVL.

V and J are TRBV27 and TRBJ1-5; D is undetermined. Trimming took 2 bases from V and 7 from J, leaving 9 bases between them. Germline V CDR1 and CDR2: MNHEY, SMNVEV (reference sequence). This CDR3 contains 13 residues. This chain's CDR3 is CASSLGSGQPQHF. CDR3 nucleotides: TGTGCCAGCAGTTTAGGGTCGGGACAGCCCCAGCATTTT.

The chain has TRBV19 and TRBJ1-5, with D uncertain. Germline CDR1 reads LNHDA; CDR2 reads SQIVND (reference sequence). The V end was cut by 1 base, the J end by 2 bases, with 12 bases between. This CDR3 contains 16 residues. The CDR3 reads CASSIGQEVGNQPQHF. CDR3 nucleotides: TGTGCCAGTAGTATAGGGCAGGAGGTAGGCAATCAGCCCCAGCATTTT.

V gene TRBV19 combines with J gene TRBJ2-5; no clear D gene. V was cut by 3 bases and J by 0 bases, with 11 bases left in between. Germline CDR1 is LNHDA and CDR2 is SQIVND (reference sequence). The CDR3 is made up of 15 amino acids. The CDR3 loop reads CASSIGSMYQETQYF. In DNA, the CDR3 is TGTGCCAGTAGTATTGGGTCGATGTACCAAGAGACCCAGTACTTC.

The V and J genes are TRBV6-2 or TRBV6-3 and TRBJ1-2; 9 bases agree with TRBD1. Germline CDR1 is MNHEY and CDR2 is SVGEGT. CDR3 size: 16 residues. Germline trimming cut 6 bases from V and 3 bases from J; bases unmatched to any gene: 11. Written as DNA, the CDR3 is TGTGCCAGCAGCGTACAGGGGGCATTGGTGGACTATGGCTACACCTTC. This encodes CASSVQGALVDYGYTF.

This CDR3 is CASSRIGRRNEKLFF. As DNA, the CDR3 is TGTGCCAGCAGCCGTATCGGACGTCGAAATGAAAAACTGTTTTTT. This chain joins TRBV5-6 and TRBJ1-4, with unresolved D. Trimming took off 4 bases at V and 5 bases at J, with 15 bases between the two ends. The germline V gene has CDR1 SGHDT and CDR2 YYEEEE. The CDR3 is 15 residues long.

The rearrangement joins TRBV10-3 to TRBJ2-7; 7 nucleotides line up with TRBD1. Germline V gene sequence: CDR1 ENHRY, CDR2 SYGVKD. The CDR3 consists of 16 residues. V lost 0 bases to trimming and J lost 2 bases; unmatched junction nucleotides: 7. Written as DNA, the CDR3 is TGTGCCATCAGTGAGTCGAATACGGACAGGCCCTACGAGCAGTACTTC. It yields the protein CAISESNTDRPYEQYF.

The chain couples TRBV7-3 to TRBJ2-3; perhaps TRBD1 as D (6 bases). Germline V gives CDR1 SGHTA, CDR2 FQGTGA. CDR3 length equals 13 residues. The V and J ends lost 1 base and 6 bases respectively, with 8 bases between them. This CDR3 reads CASSLMGADTQYF. Here the CDR3 DNA reads TGTGCCAGCAGCTTAATGGGGGCGGATACGCAGTATTTT.

This chain links TRBV30 with TRBJ2-7, with D perhaps being TRBD1 or TRBD2 (5 bases each). The germline CDR1 and CDR2 sequences are GTSNPN and SVGIG (reference sequence). Trimming removed 0 bases at V and 4 bases at J, with 13 bases between. The CDR3 spans 14 residues. Here the CDR3 DNA reads TGTGCCTGGAGTGTGACGGGGACCGAGTACGAGCAGTACTTC. This gives the protein CAWSVTGTEYEQYF.

V gene TRBV7-7 combines with J gene TRBJ2-2; TRBD1 matches 9 bases. J lost 1 base, V lost 5 bases, and 2 bases had no gene match. Germline V gene data show CDR1 as SSHAT and CDR2 as FNYEAQ (reference sequence). The CDR3 extends over 15 amino acids. The CDR3 protein is CASSKDRGNTGELFF. The CDR3 DNA sequence: TGTGCCAGCAGCAAGGACAGGGGGAACACCGGGGAGCTGTTTTTT.

This sequence joins TRBV11-2 and TRBJ2-1, with TRBD2 matching 9 bases. The V gene end was trimmed by 0 bases and the J gene end by 7 bases; junction bases not matched to a gene: 10. The CDR3 loop spans 17 amino acids. Per the germline V gene, CDR1 is SGHAT and CDR2 is FQNNGV. The CDR3 DNA reads as TGTGCCAGCAGCTTAGAAATGATTAGCGGGAGTACGAATGAGCAGTTCTTC. Encoded protein: CASSLEMISGSTNEQFF.

The table lists this clone with a count of one. V usage is TRBV30 and J usage is TRBJ2-2; a weak D match, TRBD2 (6 bases). This CDR3 comprises 15 residues. The V gene's germline CDR1 is GTSNPN and CDR2 SVGIG (reference sequence). Trimming stripped 2 bases from V and 7 bases from J, with 17 bases between. The CDR3 loop reads CAWSRRGVILGELFF. The CDR3 coding sequence is TGTGCCTGGAGTAGGCGGGGCGTAATTCTCGGGGAGCTGTTTTTT.

V gene TRBV24-1 combines with J gene TRBJ2-5; D is ambiguous. Trimming removed 9 bases from V and 5 bases from J, with 12 bases in between. Per the germline V gene, CDR1 is KGHDR and CDR2 is SFDVKD. This CDR3 has 12 residues. The CDR3 region is CATSQQWETQYF. CDR3 sequence (DNA): TGTGCCACCTCCCAGCAGTGGGAGACCCAGTACTTC.

This CDR3 is CASSLDAIERVGGAFF. The CDR3 nucleotides read TGTGCCAGCAGCTTAGACGCGATAGAGAGGGTTGGGGGAGCTTTCTTT. The chain links TRBV7-9 to TRBJ1-1; a weak D match, TRBD1 (5 bases). V gave up 1 base and J gave up 10 bases, with 22 bases separating them. CDR1 is SEHNR, CDR2 FQNEAQ, per germline (reference sequence). The CDR3 spans 16 residues.

The chain combines TRBV7-9 with TRBJ1-3, with D unresolved. Trimming removed 2 bases at V and 0 bases at J, with 5 bases between. The germline gives CDR1 SEHNR, CDR2 FQNEAQ (reference sequence). The CDR3 totals 14 residues. The chain's CDR3 is CASSLSTSGNTIYF. Here the CDR3 DNA reads TGTGCCAGCAGCTTATCAACCTCTGGAAACACCATATATTTT.

This chain connects TRBV5-1 to TRBJ1-5, with a tentative D call TRBD1 (6 bases). V was pared by 4 bases and J by 0 bases, with 11 bases between. This CDR3 is built from 15 residues. Per germline, CDR1 SGHRS and CDR2 YFSETQ. The DNA for the CDR3 is TGCGCCAGCAGCGTGACAGGTGCTAGCAATCAGCCCCAGCATTTT. Translated: CASSVTGASNQPQHF.

The chain joins TRBV29-1 to TRBJ2-7; the match to TRBD2 covers 9 bases. CDR3 length: 13 amino acids. The trim removed 6 bases at V and 1 base at J, leaving 4 bases unmatched. The germline gives CDR1 SQVTM, CDR2 ANQGSEA. The CDR3 DNA reads TGCAGCGTCCCTAGCGGGGTATCCTACGAGCAGTACTTC. This gives the protein CSVPSGVSYEQYF.